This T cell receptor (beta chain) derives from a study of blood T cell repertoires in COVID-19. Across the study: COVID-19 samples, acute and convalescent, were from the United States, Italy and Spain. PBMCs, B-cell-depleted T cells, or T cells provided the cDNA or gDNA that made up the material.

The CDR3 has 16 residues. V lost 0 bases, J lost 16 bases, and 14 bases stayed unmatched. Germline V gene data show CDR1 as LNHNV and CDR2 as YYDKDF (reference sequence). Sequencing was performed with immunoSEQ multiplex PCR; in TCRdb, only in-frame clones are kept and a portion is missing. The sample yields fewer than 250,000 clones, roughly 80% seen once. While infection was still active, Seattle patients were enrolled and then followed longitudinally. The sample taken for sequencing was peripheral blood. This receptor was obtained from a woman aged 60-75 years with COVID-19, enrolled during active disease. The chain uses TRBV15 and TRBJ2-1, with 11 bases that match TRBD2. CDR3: CATSRDRGVAGGPYFF. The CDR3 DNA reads TGTGCCACCAGCAGAGATCGGGGGGTAGCGGGAGGGCCATACTTCTTC.